This TCR beta chain was observed in a study of early T cells in non-severe SARS-CoV-2 infection. This clonotype was observed many times. Trimming left V 2 bases short and J 4 bases short, with 8 bases between. The CDR3 length is 13 residues. The germline V gene encodes CDR1 LGHNT and CDR2 FRNRAP. Unique molecular identifiers (one per individual cDNA molecule) were attached. TCRdb reprocessed the 5' RACE reads via MiXCR and lists one record per CDR3 protein. The data show roughly 64,000 distinct CDR3 sequences, approximately 8.8% seen once. V and J are TRBV12-5 and TRBJ2-5; a weak D match, TRBD1 (6 bases). The source was whole blood, collected at baseline. The sequence derives from an adult who was a healthcare worker with PCR-confirmed SARS-CoV-2 infection or an uninfected control (not recorded which). In DNA form, the CDR3 reads TGTGCTAGTGGTTTGACAGGGCGAGAGACCCAGTACTTC. Protein sequence: CASGLTGRETQYF.